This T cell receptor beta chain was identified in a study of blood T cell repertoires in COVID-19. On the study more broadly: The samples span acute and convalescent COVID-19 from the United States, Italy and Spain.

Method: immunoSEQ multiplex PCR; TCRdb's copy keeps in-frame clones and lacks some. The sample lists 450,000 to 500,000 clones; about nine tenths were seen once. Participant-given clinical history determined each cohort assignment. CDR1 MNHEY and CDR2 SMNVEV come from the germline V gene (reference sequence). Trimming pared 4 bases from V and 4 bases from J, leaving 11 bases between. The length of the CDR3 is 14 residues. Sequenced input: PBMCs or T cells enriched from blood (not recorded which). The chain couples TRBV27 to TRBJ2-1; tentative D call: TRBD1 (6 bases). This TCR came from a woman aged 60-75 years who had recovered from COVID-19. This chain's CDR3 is CASSSQGPYNEQFF. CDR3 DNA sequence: TGTGCCAGCAGTTCCCAGGGGCCTTACAATGAGCAGTTCTTC.